These 5 T cell receptor beta chains were sequenced from one sample in a study of blood T cell repertoires in COVID-19. Only in-frame clones appear in the TCRdb table, and some are missing; sequencing was by immunoSEQ multiplex PCR. The sample holds about 400,000 clones; 75% to 90% are singletons and the top ten take 1.4%. The sequenced sample consisted of peripheral blood. These receptor sequences come from a woman aged 25 to 39 with active or convalescent COVID-19.

This chain links TRBV5-4 with TRBJ2-3; 8 bases fit TRBD2. V was pared by 4 bases and J by 3 bases, with 4 bases of the junction left unmatched. Germline lookup yields CDR1 SGHNT and CDR2 YYREEE (reference sequence). This CDR3 spans 14 amino acids. CDR3 amino acids: CASSGGLATDTQYF. The CDR3 DNA reads TGTGCCAGCAGCGGAGGACTAGCTACAGATACGCAGTATTTT.

V usage is TRBV5-1 and J usage is TRBJ2-3; 8 bases match TRBD2. The ends lost 3 bases at V and 3 bases at J; junction bases unmatched: 6. The CDR3 consists of 15 residues. CDR1 SGHRS and CDR2 YFSETQ come from the germline V gene. CDR3 protein: CASSSLGGGTDTQYF. The CDR3 DNA is TGCGCCAGCAGCTCCCTTGGCGGGGGGACAGATACGCAGTATTTT.

The J gene is TRBJ2-7, the V gene TRBV10-1; D may be TRBD1 (6 bases). Trimming removed 4 bases at V and 3 bases at J, with 16 bases between. This CDR3 is built from 15 residues. The germline gives CDR1 WNHNN, CDR2 SYGVQD (reference sequence). Written as DNA, the CDR3 is TGCGCCAGCAGTGGGACGCCGGGACATTTCTACGAGCAGTACTTC. Protein product: CASSGTPGHFYEQYF.

The V gene is TRBV11-2, the J gene TRBJ1-1; D not certain. V was clipped by 5 bases and J by 1 base, with 17 bases between them. CDR1 and CDR2 (germline): SGHAT, FQNNGV. The CDR3 loop spans 16 amino acids. As DNA, the CDR3 is TGTGCCAGCAGCCCCCGTAGCCAAAGAAAGAACACTGAAGCTTTCTTT. This codes for CASSPRSQRKNTEAFF.

The gene calls are TRBV7-8 and TRBJ2-7; 7 bases match TRBD1. Germline loops: CDR1 SGHVS, CDR2 FQNEAQ. The CDR3 spans 16 residues. Germline trimming cut 3 bases from V and 0 bases from J; bases unmatched to any gene: 8. The CDR3 coding sequence is TGTGCCAGCAGCTTGGGGACAGCCCGTTACTCCTACGAGCAGTACTTC. Translated: CASSLGTARYSYEQYF.